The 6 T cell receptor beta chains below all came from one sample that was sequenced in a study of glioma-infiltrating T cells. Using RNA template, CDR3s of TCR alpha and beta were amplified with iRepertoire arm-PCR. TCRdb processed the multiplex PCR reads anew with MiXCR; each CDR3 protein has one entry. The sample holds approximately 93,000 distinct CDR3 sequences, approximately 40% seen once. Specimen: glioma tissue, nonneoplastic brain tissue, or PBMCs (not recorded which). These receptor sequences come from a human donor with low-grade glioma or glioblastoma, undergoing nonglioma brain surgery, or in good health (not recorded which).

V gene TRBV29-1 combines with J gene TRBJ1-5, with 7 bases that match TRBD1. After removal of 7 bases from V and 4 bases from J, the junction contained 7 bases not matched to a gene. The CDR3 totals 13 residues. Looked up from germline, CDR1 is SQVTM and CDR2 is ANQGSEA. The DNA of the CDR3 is TGCAGCGCCTTGACAGGGAGGAATCAGCCCCAGCATTTT. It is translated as CSALTGRNQPQHF.

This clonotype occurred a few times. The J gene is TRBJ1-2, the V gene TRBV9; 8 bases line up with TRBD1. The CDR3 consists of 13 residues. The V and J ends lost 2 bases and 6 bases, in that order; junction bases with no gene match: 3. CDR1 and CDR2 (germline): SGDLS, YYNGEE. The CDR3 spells CASSVEQGDGYTF. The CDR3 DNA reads TGTGCCAGCAGCGTCGAACAGGGGGATGGCTACACCTTC. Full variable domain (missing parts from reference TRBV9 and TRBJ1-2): DSGVTQTPKHLITATGQRVTLRCSPRSGDLSVYWYQQSLDQGLQFLIQYYNGEERAKGNILERFSAQQFPDLHSELNLSSLELGDSALYFCASSVEQGDGYTFGSGTRLTVV.

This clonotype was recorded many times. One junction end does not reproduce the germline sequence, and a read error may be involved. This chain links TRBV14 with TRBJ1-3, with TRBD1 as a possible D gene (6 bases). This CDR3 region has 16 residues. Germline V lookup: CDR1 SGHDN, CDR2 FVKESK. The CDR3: CASSQALGGRGNTIYF. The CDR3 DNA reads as TGTGCCAGCAGTCAAGCGTTGGGGGGGCGTGGAAACACCATATATTTT.

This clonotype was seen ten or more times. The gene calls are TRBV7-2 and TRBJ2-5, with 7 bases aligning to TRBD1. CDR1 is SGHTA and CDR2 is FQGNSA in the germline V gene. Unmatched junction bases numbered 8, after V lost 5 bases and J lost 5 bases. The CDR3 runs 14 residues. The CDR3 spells CASSPGQTGETQYF. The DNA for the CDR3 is TGTGCCAGCAGCCCGGGACAGACGGGGGAGACCCAGTACTTC.

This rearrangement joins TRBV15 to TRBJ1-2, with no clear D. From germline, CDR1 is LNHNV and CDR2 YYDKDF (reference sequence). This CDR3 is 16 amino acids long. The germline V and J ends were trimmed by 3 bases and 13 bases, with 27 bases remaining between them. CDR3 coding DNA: TGTGCCACCAGCAGGGATTTGGTGGGCAGCCATATGTGGTGCACCTTC. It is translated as CATSRDLVGSHMWCTF.

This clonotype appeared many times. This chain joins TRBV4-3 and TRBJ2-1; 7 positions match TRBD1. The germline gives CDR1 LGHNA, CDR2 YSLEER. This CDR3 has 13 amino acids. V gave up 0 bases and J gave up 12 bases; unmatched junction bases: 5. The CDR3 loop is CASSQDEGALQFF. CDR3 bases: TGCGCCAGCAGCCAAGATGAGGGGGCTCTGCAGTTCTTC.